The source of this T cell receptor beta chain is a study of OX40 agonist ivuxolimab in advanced cancers. About the research overall: The treatment was a fully human IgG2 OX40 agonist, ivuxolimab. Study-wide points: Expanded clones were, on average, more numerous among CD8+ T cells than CD4+. Several nonresponders also turned out to have low normalized T-cell clonal expansion.

The CDR3 has 15 residues. Germline V gene data show CDR1 as SGHTA and CDR2 as FQGNSA. Trimming shortened V by 1 base and J by 5 bases, and 14 bases separated the two germline ends. With respect to this clone: Its antigen is still unknown.

It was autoimmune disease history or systemic immunosuppression that excluded patients. This table comes from immunoSEQ multiplex PCR, and its TCRdb copy is limited to in-frame clones, with some not included. The table includes approximately 60,000 clones, approximately 80% detected once. The clonotype comes from an adult with an advanced solid tumor such as melanoma, head and neck, liver or kidney cancer. The V call is TRBV7-2, the J call TRBJ1-2; a weak D match, TRBD1 (5 bases). Sequenced material: CD4+ or CD8+ T cells sorted from blood, taken in a trial of the OX40 agonist ivuxolimab. DNA for the CDR3: TGTGCCAGCAGCTTAGGGGGACTGCGGGGGTATGGCTACACCTTC. Translation gives CASSLGGLRGYGYTF. Full variable domain (rest looked up from reference TRBV7-2 and TRBJ1-2): GAGVSQSPSNKVTEKGKDVELRCDPISGHTALYWYRQSLGQGLEFLIYFQGNSAPDKSGLPSDRFSAERTGGSVSTLTIQRTQQEDSAVYLCASSLGGLRGYGYTFGSGTRLTVV.